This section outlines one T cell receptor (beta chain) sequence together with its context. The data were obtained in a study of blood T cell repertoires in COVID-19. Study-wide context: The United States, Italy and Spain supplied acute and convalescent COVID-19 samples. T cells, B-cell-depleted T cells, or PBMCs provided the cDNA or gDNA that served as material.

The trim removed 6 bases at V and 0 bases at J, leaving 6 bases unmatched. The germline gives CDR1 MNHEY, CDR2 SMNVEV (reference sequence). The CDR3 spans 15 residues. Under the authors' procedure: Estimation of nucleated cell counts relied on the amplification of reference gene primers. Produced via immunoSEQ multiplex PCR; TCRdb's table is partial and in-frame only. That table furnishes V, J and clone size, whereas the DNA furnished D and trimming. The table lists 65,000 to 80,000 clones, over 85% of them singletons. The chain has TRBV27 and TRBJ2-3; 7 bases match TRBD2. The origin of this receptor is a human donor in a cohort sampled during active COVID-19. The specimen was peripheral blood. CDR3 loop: CASRPSGASTDTQYF. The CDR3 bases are TGTGCCAGCAGACCGAGCGGGGCCAGCACAGATACGCAGTATTTT.